These 15 T cell receptor beta chains came from one sample sequenced in a study of blood T cell repertoires in COVID-19. Data came from immunoSEQ multiplex PCR; TCRdb stores just in-frame clones and leaves some out. Counted here are a few hundred thousand clones, over 75% occurring once; the ten biggest clones make up approximately 1%. The sequencing sample was made of PBMCs or T cells enriched from blood (not recorded which). Source of these receptors: a man aged 18 to 35 who had recovered from COVID-19.

The rearrangement joins TRBV7-9 to TRBJ2-5; TRBD1 matches 11 bases. Germline V gives CDR1 SEHNR, CDR2 FQNEAQ (reference sequence). The CDR3 totals 16 residues. The V and J ends lost 0 bases and 5 bases, in that order; junction bases with no gene match: 5. The CDR3 region has the DNA TGTGCCAGCAGCTTAGCGTTAGGACAGGGGGCCGAGACCCAGTACTTC. Its protein is CASSLALGQGAETQYF.

The chain joins TRBV7-9 to TRBJ2-2; tentative D call: TRBD1 (5 bases). The CDR3 is made up of 14 amino acids. The ends were cut back, 6 bases at V and 6 bases at J, with 14 bases in the middle. Germline values: CDR1 SEHNR, CDR2 FQNEAQ (reference sequence). The DNA for the CDR3 is TGTGCCAGCAGAAAAACCCAGGGTTCCGGGGAGCTGTTTTTT. Its protein is CASRKTQGSGELFF.

The chain joins TRBV27 to TRBJ1-5, with 7 bases aligning to TRBD1. V shed 3 bases and J 9 bases; nucleotides not matched to a gene: 8. This CDR3 comprises 14 residues. Per the germline V gene, CDR1 is MNHEY and CDR2 is SMNVEV (reference sequence). In DNA form, the CDR3 reads TGTGCCAGCAGTTTTCGGACAGGCCATCCGCCCCAGCATTTT. It codes for CASSFRTGHPPQHF.

The chain recombines TRBV9 with TRBJ1-2, with D possibly matching TRBD1 (6 bases). The V end was cut by 3 bases, the J end by 2 bases, with 11 bases between. Germline loops: CDR1 SGDLS, CDR2 YYNGEE. The CDR3 runs to 14 residues. The CDR3 spells CASSGSGANYGYTF. The CDR3 coding sequence is TGTGCCAGCAGCGGATCAGGGGCGAACTATGGCTACACCTTC.

The chain recombines TRBV7-2 with TRBJ2-3, with D tentatively TRBD2 (6 bases). Germline lookup yields CDR1 SGHTA and CDR2 FQGNSA. This CDR3 has 14 residues. The V and J ends lost 2 bases and 6 bases respectively, with 12 bases between them. The DNA for the CDR3 is TGTGCCAGCAGCTTAATTAGCGGCGGCGATACGCAGTATTTT. Its translation is CASSLISGGDTQYF.

The chain links TRBV6-6 to TRBJ2-2; 9 nucleotides align to TRBD1. Germline-derived CDR1 and CDR2 are MNHNY and SVGAGI (reference sequence). V was pared by 8 bases and J by 5 bases, with 12 bases of the junction left unmatched. The CDR3 length is 16 residues. The CDR3 coding sequence is TGTGCCAGCCGTCCGCCGGGACAGGGTAGTACCGGGGAGCTGTTTTTT. Amino acid sequence: CASRPPGQGSTGELFF.

This clone was observed a single time. This chain connects TRBV9 to TRBJ2-7; D remains ambiguous. There are 14 residues in the CDR3. V lost 1 base and J 2 bases, leaving 10 bases between the germline ends. The germline CDR1 and CDR2 sequences are SGDLS and YYNGEE. The CDR3 region has the DNA TGTGCCAGCAGCGTACGCCCTTCTACCTACGAGCAGTACTTC. Translating gives CASSVRPSTYEQYF.

This clone was detected only a few times. The V gene is TRBV24-1, the J gene TRBJ1-1; 8 bases agree with TRBD1. J was trimmed by 6 bases and V by 3 bases; bases with no gene match: 11. Germline V lookup: CDR1 KGHDR, CDR2 SFDVKD. This CDR3 contains 16 residues. DNA of the CDR3: TGTGCCACCAGTGATGGGGGAGGACAGGGTAGGGCTGAAGCTTTCTTT. Encoded protein: CATSDGGGQGRAEAFF.

The chain couples TRBV7-9 to TRBJ1-1; D is possibly TRBD1 (5 bases). Germline CDR1 reads SEHNR; CDR2 reads FQNEAQ (reference sequence). The CDR3 loop spans 16 amino acids. V lost 2 bases to trimming and J lost 0 bases, with 13 bases between them. The CDR3 protein is CASSLRQRIMNTEAFF. The DNA for the CDR3 is TGTGCCAGCAGCTTAAGACAGAGAATTATGAACACTGAAGCTTTCTTT.

The chain combines TRBV9 with TRBJ2-5, with a possible D match to TRBD2 (6 bases). This CDR3 spans 16 amino acids. The V and J ends lost 0 bases and 1 base respectively, with 13 bases between them. Germline V gene sequence: CDR1 SGDLS, CDR2 YYNGEE. The CDR3 reads CASSVAKSSAQETQYF. In DNA, the CDR3 is TGTGCCAGCAGCGTAGCTAAATCTAGCGCCCAAGAGACCCAGTACTTC.

V gene TRBV6-5 combines with J gene TRBJ2-7, with TRBD2 matching 9 bases. CDR1 and CDR2 (germline): MNHEY, SVGAGI. CDR3 length: 15 residues. Trimming took 2 bases from V and 0 from J; bases not matched to a gene: 2. Here the CDR3 reads CASSYLAGTSYEQYF. In nucleotides, the CDR3 is TGTGCCAGCAGTTACCTAGCGGGAACCTCCTACGAGCAGTACTTC.

CDR3 nucleotides: TGTGCCAGCAGCGCCCGACTAGCGGGAGGCGCGGAGCAGTTCTTC. This sequence encodes CASSARLAGGAEQFF. V and J are TRBV9 and TRBJ2-1, with 13 positions matching TRBD2. The CDR3 is 15 residues long. With V trimmed by 3 bases and J by 10 bases, 7 bases remained unmatched. Per the germline V gene, CDR1 is SGDLS and CDR2 is YYNGEE.

The table lists this clone with a few counts. This chain connects TRBV10-1 to TRBJ2-1; D is ambiguous. V was shortened by 4 bases and J by 9 bases, with 4 bases between the two germline ends. The CDR3 spans 10 residues. CDR1 is WNHNN, CDR2 SYGVQD, per germline (reference sequence). Here the CDR3 DNA reads TGCGCCAGCAGTGTCAGTGAGCAGTTCTTC. As protein: CASSVSEQFF.

The V call is TRBV28, the J call TRBJ2-1; possibly TRBD2 for D (8 bases). The CDR3 spans 15 residues. Germline assignment: CDR1 MDHEN and CDR2 SYDVKM. The V gene lost 6 bases and the J gene lost 2 bases, with 14 bases spanning the gap. The CDR3 reads CASSTGGGPYNEQFF. The CDR3 bases are TGTGCCAGCAGCACGGGAGGGGGCCCCTACAATGAGCAGTTCTTC.

The CDR3 DNA is TGTGCCAGCCCAAGGACAGGGTCGAACACCGGGGAGCTGTTTTTT. The encoded protein is CASPRTGSNTGELFF. This chain joins TRBV18 and TRBJ2-2; TRBD1 aligns across 8 bases. There are 15 residues in the CDR3. J was trimmed by 0 bases and V by 8 bases; bases with no gene match: 5. CDR1 and CDR2 (germline): KGHSH, LQKENI.